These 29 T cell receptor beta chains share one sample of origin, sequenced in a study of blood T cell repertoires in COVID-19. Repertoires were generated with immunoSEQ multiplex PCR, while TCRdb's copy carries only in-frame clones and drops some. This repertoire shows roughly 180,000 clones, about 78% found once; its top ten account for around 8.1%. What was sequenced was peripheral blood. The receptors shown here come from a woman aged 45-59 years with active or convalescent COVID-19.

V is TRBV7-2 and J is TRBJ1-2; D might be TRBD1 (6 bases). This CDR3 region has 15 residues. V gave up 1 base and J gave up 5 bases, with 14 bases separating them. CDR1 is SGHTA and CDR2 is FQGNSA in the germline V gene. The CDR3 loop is CASSLGAGEVYGYTF. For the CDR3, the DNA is TGTGCCAGCAGCTTAGGGGCAGGGGAAGTTTATGGCTACACCTTC.

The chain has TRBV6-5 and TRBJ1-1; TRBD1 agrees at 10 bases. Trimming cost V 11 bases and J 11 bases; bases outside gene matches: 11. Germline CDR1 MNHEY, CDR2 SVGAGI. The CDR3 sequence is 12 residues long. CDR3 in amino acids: CACRDRGPGAFF. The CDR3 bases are TGTGCCTGCCGGGACAGGGGCCCTGGGGCTTTCTTT.

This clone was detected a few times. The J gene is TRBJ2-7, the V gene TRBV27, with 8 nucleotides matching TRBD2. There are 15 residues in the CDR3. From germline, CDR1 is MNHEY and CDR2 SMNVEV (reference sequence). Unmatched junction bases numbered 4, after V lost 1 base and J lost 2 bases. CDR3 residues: CASSLFGGGPYEQYF. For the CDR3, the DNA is TGTGCCAGCAGTTTATTCGGCGGGGGGCCCTACGAGCAGTACTTC.

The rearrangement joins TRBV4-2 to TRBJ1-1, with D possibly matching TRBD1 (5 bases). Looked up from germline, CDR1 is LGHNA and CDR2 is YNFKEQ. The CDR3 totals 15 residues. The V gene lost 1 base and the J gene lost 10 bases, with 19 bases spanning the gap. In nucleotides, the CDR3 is TGTGCCAGCAGCCAAGCCATGGACACGGTCCATGTAGCTTTCTTT. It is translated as CASSQAMDTVHVAFF.

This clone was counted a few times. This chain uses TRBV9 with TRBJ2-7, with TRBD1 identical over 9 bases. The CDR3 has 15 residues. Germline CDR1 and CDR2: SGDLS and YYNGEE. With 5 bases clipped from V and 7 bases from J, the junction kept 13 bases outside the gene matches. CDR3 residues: CASSAGTGPLWEQYF. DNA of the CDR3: TGTGCCAGCAGTGCCGGGACAGGGCCCTTATGGGAGCAGTACTTC.

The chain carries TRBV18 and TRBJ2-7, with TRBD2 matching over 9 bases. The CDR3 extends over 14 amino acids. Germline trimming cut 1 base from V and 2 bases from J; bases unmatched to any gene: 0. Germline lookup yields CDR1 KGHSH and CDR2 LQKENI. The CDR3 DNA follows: TGTGCCAGCTCACCACAGCGGGAGGCCTACGAGCAGTACTTC. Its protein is CASSPQREAYEQYF.

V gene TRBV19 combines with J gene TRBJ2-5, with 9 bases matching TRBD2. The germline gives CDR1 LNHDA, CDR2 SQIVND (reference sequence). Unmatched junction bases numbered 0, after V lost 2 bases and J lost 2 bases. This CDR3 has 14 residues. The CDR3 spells CASSILAGQETQYF. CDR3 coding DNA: TGTGCCAGTAGTATACTAGCGGGGCAAGAGACCCAGTACTTC.

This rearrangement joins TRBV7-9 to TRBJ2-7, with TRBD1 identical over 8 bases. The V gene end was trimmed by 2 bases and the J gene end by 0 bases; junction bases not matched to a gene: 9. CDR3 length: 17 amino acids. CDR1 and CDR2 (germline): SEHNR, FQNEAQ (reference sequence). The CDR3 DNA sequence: TGTGCCAGCAGCTTACCCCAACTAGGACAGGGCTCCTACGAGCAGTACTTC. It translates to CASSLPQLGQGSYEQYF.

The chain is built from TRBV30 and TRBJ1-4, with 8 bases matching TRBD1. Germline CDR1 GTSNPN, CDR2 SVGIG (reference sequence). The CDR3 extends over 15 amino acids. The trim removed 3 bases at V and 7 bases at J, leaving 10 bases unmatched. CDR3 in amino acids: CAWSADRGYGEKLFF. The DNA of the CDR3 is TGTGCCTGGAGCGCCGACAGGGGATATGGTGAAAAACTGTTTTTT.

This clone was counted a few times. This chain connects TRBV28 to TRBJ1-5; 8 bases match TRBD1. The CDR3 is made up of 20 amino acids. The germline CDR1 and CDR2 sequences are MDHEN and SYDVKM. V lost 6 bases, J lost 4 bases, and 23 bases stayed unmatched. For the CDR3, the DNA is TGTGCCAGCAGCTTAAATCGGAGTAACAGGGGGATTGGGTTTAATCAGCCCCAGCATTTT. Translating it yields CASSLNRSNRGIGFNQPQHF.

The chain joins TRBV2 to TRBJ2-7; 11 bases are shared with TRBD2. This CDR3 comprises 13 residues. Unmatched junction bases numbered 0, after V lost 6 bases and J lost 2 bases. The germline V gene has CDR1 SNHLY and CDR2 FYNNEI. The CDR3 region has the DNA TGTGCCAGCAGACTAGCGGGGGCCTACGAGCAGTACTTC. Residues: CASRLAGAYEQYF.

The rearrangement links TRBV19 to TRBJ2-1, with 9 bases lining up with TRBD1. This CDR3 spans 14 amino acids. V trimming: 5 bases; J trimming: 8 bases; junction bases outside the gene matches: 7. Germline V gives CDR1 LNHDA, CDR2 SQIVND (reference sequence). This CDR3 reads CASSATGGGDEQFF. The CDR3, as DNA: TGTGCCAGTAGTGCCACAGGGGGCGGCGATGAGCAGTTCTTC.

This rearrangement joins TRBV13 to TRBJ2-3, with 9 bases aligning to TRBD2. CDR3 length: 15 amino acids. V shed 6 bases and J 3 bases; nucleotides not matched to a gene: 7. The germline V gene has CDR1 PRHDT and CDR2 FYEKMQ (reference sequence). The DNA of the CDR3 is TGTGCCAGCAGGCGTAGCGGGAGTACAACAGATACGCAGTATTTT. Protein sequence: CASRRSGSTTDTQYF.

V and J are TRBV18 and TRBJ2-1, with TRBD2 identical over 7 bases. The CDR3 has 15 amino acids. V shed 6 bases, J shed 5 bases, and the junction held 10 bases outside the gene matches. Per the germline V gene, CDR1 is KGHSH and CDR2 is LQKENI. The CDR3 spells CASSALGSGDNEQFF. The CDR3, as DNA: TGTGCCAGCTCTGCTTTAGGGAGCGGGGACAATGAGCAGTTCTTC.

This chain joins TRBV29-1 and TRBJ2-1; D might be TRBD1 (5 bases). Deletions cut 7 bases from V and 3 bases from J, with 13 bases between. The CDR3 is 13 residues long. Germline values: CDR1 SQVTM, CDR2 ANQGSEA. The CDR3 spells CSAQTTDYNEQFF. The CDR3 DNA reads TGCAGCGCACAAACGACAGACTACAATGAGCAGTTCTTC.

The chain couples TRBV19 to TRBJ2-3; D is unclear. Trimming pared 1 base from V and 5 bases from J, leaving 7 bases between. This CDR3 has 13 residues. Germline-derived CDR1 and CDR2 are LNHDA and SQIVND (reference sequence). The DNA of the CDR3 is TGTGCCAGTAGTATAGGGAGAGAAGATACGCAGTATTTT. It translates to CASSIGREDTQYF.

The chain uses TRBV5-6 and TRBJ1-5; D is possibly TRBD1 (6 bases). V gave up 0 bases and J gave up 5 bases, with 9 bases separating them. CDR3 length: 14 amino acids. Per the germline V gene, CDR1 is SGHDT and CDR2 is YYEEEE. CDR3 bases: TGTGCCAGCAGCTTGGCAGGGGAAGATCAGCCCCAGCATTTT. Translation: CASSLAGEDQPQHF.

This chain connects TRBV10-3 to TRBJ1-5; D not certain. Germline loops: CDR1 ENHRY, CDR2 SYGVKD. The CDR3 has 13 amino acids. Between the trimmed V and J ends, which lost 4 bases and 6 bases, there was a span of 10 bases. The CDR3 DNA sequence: TGTGCCATCAGTGGGACTAAGGGTCAGCCCCAGCATTTT. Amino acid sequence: CAISGTKGQPQHF.

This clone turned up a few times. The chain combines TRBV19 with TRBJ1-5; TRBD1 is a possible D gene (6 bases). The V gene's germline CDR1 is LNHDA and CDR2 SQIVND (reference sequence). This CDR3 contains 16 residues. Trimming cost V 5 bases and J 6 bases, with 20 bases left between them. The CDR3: CASSRQILGGGQPQHF. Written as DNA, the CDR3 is TGTGCCAGTAGTCGACAGATACTTGGGGGCGGTCAGCCCCAGCATTTT.

The CDR3 reads CASSAPGQGIGEQYF. Here the CDR3 DNA reads TGTGCCAGCAGTGCACCGGGACAGGGAATAGGCGAGCAGTACTTC. The chain recombines TRBV28 with TRBJ2-7, with 9 bases that match TRBD1. With 5 bases clipped from V and 6 bases from J, the junction kept 11 bases outside the gene matches. CDR1 is MDHEN, CDR2 SYDVKM, per germline. The CDR3 has 15 amino acids.

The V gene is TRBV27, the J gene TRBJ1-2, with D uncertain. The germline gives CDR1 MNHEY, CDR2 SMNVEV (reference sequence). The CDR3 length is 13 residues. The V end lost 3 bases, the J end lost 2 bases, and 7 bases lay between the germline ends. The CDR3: CASSFSRNYGYTF. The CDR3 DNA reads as TGTGCCAGCAGTTTCTCCAGGAACTATGGCTACACCTTC.

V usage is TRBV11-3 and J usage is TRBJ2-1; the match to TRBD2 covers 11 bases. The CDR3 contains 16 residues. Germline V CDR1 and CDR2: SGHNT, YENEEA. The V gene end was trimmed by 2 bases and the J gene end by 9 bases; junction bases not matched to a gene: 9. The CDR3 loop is CASSLSLSGGAGEQFF. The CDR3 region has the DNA TGTGCCAGCAGCTTATCCCTTAGCGGGGGGGCGGGTGAGCAGTTCTTC. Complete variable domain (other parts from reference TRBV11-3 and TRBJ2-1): EAGVVQSPRYKIIEKKQPVAFWCNPISGHNTLYWYLQNLGQGPELLIRYENEEAVDDSQLPKDRFSAERLKGVDSTLKIQPAELGDSAVYLCASSLSLSGGAGEQFFGPGTRLTVL.

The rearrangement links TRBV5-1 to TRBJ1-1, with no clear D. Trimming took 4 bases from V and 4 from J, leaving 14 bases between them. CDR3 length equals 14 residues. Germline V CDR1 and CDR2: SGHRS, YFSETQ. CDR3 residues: CASSPGSRGTEAFF. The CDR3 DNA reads TGCGCCAGCAGCCCGGGCAGCCGGGGCACTGAAGCTTTCTTT.

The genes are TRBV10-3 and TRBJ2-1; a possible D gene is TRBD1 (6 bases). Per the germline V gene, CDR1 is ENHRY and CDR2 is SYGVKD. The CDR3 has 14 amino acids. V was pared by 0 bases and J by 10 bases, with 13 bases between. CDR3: CAISESGAAGEQFF. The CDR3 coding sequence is TGTGCCATCAGTGAGTCGGGGGCCGCAGGGGAGCAGTTCTTC.

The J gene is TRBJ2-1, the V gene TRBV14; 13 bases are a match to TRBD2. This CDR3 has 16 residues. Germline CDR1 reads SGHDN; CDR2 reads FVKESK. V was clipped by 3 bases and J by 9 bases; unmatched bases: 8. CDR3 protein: CASSHLPGLAGSEQFF. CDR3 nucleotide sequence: TGTGCCAGCAGCCACTTACCGGGACTAGCGGGGAGTGAGCAGTTCTTC.

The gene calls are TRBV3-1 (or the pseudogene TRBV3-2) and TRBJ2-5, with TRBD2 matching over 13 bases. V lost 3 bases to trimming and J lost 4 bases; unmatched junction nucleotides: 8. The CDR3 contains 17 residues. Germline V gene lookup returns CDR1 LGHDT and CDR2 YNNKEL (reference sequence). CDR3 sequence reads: CASSHEGLAGIRETQYF. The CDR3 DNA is TGTGCCAGCAGCCATGAGGGACTAGCGGGAATAAGAGAGACCCAGTACTTC.

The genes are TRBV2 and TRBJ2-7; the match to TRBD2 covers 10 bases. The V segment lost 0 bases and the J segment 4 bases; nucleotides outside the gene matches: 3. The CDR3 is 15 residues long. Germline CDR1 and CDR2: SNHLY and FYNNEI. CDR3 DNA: TGTGCCAGCAGTGAAGCGCCAGCGGGGGGGTACGAGCAGTACTTC. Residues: CASSEAPAGGYEQYF.

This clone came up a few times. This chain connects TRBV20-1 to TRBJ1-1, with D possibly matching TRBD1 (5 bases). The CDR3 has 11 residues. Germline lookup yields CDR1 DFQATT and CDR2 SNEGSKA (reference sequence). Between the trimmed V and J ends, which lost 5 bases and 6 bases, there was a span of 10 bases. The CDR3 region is CSAGLGAEAFF. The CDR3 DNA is TGCAGTGCTGGCTTAGGGGCTGAAGCTTTCTTT.

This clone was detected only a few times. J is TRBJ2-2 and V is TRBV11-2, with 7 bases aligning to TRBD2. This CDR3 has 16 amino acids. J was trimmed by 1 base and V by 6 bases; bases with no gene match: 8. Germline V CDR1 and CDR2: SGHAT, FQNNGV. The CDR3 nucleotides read TGTGCCAGCAGACCCACTAGCGCCAAGAACACCGGGGAGCTGTTTTTT. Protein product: CASRPTSAKNTGELFF.